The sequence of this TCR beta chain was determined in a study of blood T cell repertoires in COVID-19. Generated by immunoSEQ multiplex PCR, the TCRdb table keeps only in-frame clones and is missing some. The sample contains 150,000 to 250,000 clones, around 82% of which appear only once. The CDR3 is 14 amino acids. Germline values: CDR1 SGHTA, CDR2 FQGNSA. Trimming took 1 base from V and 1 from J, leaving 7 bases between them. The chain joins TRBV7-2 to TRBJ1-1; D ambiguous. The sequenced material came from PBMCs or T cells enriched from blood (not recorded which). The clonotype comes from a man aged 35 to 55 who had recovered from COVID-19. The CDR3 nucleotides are TGTGCCAGCAGCTTAGAGCATAGGAACACTGAAGCTTTCTTT. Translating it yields CASSLEHRNTEAFF.